This entry lists 2 T cell receptor beta chains sequenced from one sample in a study of CD8+ T cells in alopecia areata. Treatment in this sample: oral pan-JAK inhibitor, 5-10 mg twice daily. It was cDNA, reverse transcribed from extracted RNA, that served as the sequencing template. Method: immunoSEQ multiplex PCR; TCRdb's copy keeps in-frame clones and lacks some. The table shows around 100,000 clones, with just under 60% occurring only once. The sequencing used CD8+ T cells sorted from blood, collected at approximately week 60, from a patient treated with tofacitinib. Receptors originate from a human donor with alopecia areata.

The CDR3 DNA reads TGTGCCAGCATTCCCGGATATGGTCGGGAGTACACAGATACGCAGTATTTT. Amino acids: CASIPGYGREYTDTQYF. The chain is built from TRBV27 and TRBJ2-3; TRBD2 is a possible D gene (6 bases). Germline V gene lookup returns CDR1 MNHEY and CDR2 SMNVEV (reference sequence). The CDR3 spans 17 residues. Trimming pared 7 bases from V and 2 bases from J, leaving 22 bases between.

The V gene is TRBV19, the J gene TRBJ1-1; weak D call: TRBD1 (6 bases). The germline gives CDR1 LNHDA, CDR2 SQIVND (reference sequence). The CDR3 is 11 residues long. V lost 7 bases and J 6 bases, leaving 9 bases between the germline ends. The CDR3 DNA sequence: TGTGCCAGTAAAGGGGGTCCTGAAGCTTTCTTT. Translation: CASKGGPEAFF.